This T cell receptor beta chain was recovered during a study of cytomegalovirus exposure and HLA in healthy donors. In the PCR, 60 Vbeta and 13 Jbeta primers were used. Produced via immunoSEQ multiplex PCR; TCRdb's table is partial and in-frame only. The sample yields 150,000 or so clones, around 84% seen once. As regards this clone: Its target is unknown.

Study findings and constraints: Later, an analysis showed that TCR beta chains associated with HLA were more clonally expanded than others that were equally common.

In germline, CDR1 is SEHNR, CDR2 FQNEAQ (reference sequence). V dropped 3 bases and J dropped 6; count of bases not matched to a gene: 1. The CDR3 is 12 residues long. The receptor's source is a woman in her forties in good health and CMV-seronegative. Sequencing was done on a sample of PBMCs. The V gene is TRBV7-9, the J gene TRBJ1-2; 7 bases map to TRBD1. The CDR3 protein is CASSFTGDGYTF. For the CDR3, the DNA is TGTGCCAGCAGCTTCACAGGGGATGGCTACACCTTC.